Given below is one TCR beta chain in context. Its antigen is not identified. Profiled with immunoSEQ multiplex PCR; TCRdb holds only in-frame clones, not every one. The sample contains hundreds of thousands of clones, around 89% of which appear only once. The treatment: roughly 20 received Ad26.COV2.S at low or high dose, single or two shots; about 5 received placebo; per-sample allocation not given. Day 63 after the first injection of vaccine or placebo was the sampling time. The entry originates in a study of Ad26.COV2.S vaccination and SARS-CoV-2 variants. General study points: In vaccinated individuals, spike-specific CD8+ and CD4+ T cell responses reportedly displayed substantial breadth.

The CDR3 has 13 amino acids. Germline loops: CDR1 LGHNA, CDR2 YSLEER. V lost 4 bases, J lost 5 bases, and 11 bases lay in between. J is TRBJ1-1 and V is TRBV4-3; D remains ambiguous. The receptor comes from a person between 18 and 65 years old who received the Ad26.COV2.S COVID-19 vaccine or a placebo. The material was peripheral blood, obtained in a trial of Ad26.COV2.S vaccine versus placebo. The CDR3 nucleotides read TGCGCCAGCAGCCTAGGGAGTCAGACTGAAGCTTTCTTT. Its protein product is CASSLGSQTEAFF.